The clone carrying this T cell receptor (beta chain) was found many times. Its antigen remains unknown. TCRdb recomputed calls from the 5' RACE reads with MiXCR, one row per CDR3 protein. The sample contains 600,000 to 750,000 distinct CDR3 sequences, over 9% of which appear only once. The record originates from a study of T cells after yellow fever vaccination. As for the study in general: Researchers used SMART-Seq v4 Ultra Low Input to prepare fractions that had low cell numbers. Broader study findings: Peaking faster, on day 5 versus 15, the secondary response was nonetheless weaker. Only a minor proportion of clonotypes was detected across both CD4 and CD8 compartments.

V dropped 4 bases and J dropped 3; count of bases not matched to a gene: 9. The CDR3 is made up of 16 amino acids. The source of this sequence is a man aged 25 to 40 who received the YFV17D yellow fever vaccine. The sample consisted of PBMCs, taken on the day of the yellow fever booster vaccination. The V gene is TRBV12-3 or TRBV12-4, the J gene TRBJ2-1; 7 bases fit TRBD1. CDR3 nucleotide sequence: TGTGCCAGCAGTTACGACAGGGCCTTATTCTACAATGAGCAGTTCTTC. It specifies CASSYDRALFYNEQFF.